This TCR beta chain stems from a study of T-cell reconstitution after alpha-beta-depleted transplantation in children (dated by TCRdb to the mid-2010s). Broadly, across the study: Using TCR repertoire profiling, the study quantitatively followed how T-cell immune reconstitution unfolded in children after TCRalphabeta/CD19-depleted allogeneic hematopoietic cell transplantation. General study outcomes and caveats: In some patients, the high TCRbeta diversity seen at day 60 was put down to recipient T cells and intrathymic progenitors that had survived conditioning. The apparently early alphabetaT-cell count recovery about two months after transplant was reportedly dependent on only several hundred rapidly expanded clones derived from non-depleted graft cells. The frequencies of hyperexpanded clones fell over the following months, and after one year, T-cell counts and TCRbeta diversity were mostly attributed to newly produced T cells.

Library creation used PCR. Instrument on record: Illumina HiSeq 2500. TCR libraries were prepared with molecular barcoding, using unique molecular identifiers to normalize TCRbeta repertoire quantification. In-frame beta chains were kept once TCRdb had trimmed the public reads at Q25 with fastp and called clones with MiXCR. Each CDR3 protein gets just one entry, which takes the most common genes and DNA from the rows behind it. The sample profile shows almost 500,000 distinct CDR3 sequences; under 12% of them were found once. In total, the top ten clones hold about 2% of the sample. Comment on this clonotype: Its antigen is unknown. Nothing much larger sits one base from this clone, and base qualities are not available.

In light of the paper, this sample's treatment or condition label describes: allogeneic hematopoietic cell transplantation with graft depleted of TCRalphabeta T cells and CD19 B cells. The children who served as transplant recipients had been given grafts of TCRalphabeta/CD19-depleted allogeneic hematopoietic cells. The V end gives up 6 bases and the J end 8 bases, leaving 7 bases in the junction not matched to a gene. CDR1 and CDR2, per the germline V gene (reference sequence), are MNHEY and SMNVEV. The cysteine opens and the phenylalanine closes a CDR3 of 15 amino acids. This entry keeps only the CDR3 DNA: 45 bases, framed from base 1.

The rearranged segments are TRBV27 and TRBJ2-4; TRBD2 matches 13 bases in the middle. The sample here was PBMCs, taken before TCRalphabeta/CD19-depleted stem cell transplant. The sequence was obtained from a child aged 2 to 10 with inherited bone marrow failure, due to receive a stem cell transplant. The DNA sequence is given as TGTGCCAGCAGCCCACTAGCGGGAGGGGGGGACATTCAGTACTTC. Its protein product is CASSPLAGGGDIQYF.